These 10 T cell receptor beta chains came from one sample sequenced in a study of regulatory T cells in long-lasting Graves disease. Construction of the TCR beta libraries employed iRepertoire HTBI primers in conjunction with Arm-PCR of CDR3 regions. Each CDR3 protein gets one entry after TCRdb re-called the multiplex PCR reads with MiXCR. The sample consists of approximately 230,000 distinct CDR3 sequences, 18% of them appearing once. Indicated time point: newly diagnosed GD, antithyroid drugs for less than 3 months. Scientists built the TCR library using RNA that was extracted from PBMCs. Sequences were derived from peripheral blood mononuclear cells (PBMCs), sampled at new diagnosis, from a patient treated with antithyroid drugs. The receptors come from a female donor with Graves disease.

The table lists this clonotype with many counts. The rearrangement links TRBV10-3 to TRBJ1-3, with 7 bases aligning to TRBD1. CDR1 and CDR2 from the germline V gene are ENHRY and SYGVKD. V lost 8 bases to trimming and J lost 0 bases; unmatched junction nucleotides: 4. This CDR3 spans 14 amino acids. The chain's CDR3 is CAIQTGSSGNTIYF. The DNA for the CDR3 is TGTGCCATCCAGACAGGGAGCTCTGGAAACACCATATATTTT.

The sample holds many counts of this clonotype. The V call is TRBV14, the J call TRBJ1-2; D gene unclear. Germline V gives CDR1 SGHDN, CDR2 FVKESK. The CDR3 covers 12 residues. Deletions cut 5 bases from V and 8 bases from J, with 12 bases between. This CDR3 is CASSETGWGYTF. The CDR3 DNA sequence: TGTGCCAGCAGCGAGACCGGGTGGGGCTACACCTTC.

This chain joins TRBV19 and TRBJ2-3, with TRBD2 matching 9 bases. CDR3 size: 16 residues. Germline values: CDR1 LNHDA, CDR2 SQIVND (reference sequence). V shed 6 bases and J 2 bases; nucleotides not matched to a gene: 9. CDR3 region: CASRSYSGSPTDTQYF. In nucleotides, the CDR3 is TGTGCCAGTAGATCGTATAGCGGGAGTCCCACAGATACGCAGTATTTT.

The DNA for the CDR3 is TGTGCCAGCAGTTTAGCACAGGGGATCTTCTATGGCTACACCTTC. Amino acids: CASSLAQGIFYGYTF. The V and J genes are TRBV28 and TRBJ1-2; TRBD1 matches 7 bases. The CDR3 is 15 amino acids. V shed 2 bases and J 4 bases; nucleotides not matched to a gene: 7. CDR1 is MDHEN, CDR2 SYDVKM, per germline.

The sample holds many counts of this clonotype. CDR3 sequence: CAWSQQGGYGYTF. The CDR3 nucleotides read TGTGCCTGGAGCCAGCAGGGGGGATATGGCTACACCTTC. J is TRBJ1-2 and V is TRBV30; 7 nucleotides agree with TRBD1. Germline loops: CDR1 GTSNPN, CDR2 SVGIG (reference sequence). CDR3 size: 13 residues. V lost 3 bases, J lost 5 bases, and 6 bases stayed unmatched.

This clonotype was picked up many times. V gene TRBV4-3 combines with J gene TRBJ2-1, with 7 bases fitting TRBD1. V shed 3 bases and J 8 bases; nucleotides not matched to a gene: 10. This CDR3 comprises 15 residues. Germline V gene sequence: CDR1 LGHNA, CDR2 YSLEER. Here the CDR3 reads CASSHYATGYDEQFF. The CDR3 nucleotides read TGCGCCAGCAGCCACTACGCGACAGGGTACGATGAGCAGTTCTTC.

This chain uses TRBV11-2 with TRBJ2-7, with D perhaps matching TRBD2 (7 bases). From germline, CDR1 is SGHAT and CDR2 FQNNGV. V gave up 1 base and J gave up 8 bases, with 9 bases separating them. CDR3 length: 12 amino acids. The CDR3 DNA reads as TGTGCCAGCAGCTTAGCGGGGGGCAAGCAGTACTTC. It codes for CASSLAGGKQYF.

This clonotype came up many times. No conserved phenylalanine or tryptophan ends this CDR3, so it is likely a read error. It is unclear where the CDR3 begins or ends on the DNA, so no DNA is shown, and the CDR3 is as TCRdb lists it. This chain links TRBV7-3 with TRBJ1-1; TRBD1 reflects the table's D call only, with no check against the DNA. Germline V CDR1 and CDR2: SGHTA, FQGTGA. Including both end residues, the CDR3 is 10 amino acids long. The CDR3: CARPTLGTTI.

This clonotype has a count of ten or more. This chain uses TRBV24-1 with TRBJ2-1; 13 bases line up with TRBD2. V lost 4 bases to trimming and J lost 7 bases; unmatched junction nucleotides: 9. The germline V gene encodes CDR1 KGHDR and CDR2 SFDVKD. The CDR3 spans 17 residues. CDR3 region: CATSDQTTSGRTNEQFF. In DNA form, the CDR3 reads TGTGCCACCAGTGACCAAACGACTAGCGGGAGGACGAATGAGCAGTTCTTC.

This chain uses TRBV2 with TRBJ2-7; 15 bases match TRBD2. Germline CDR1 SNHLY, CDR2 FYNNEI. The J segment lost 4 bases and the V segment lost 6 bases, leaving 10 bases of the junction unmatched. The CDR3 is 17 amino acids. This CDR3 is CASRNRTSGRAGYEQYF. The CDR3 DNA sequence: TGTGCCAGCAGAAACCGGACTAGCGGGAGGGCCGGGTACGAGCAGTACTTC.